What follows describes a single T cell receptor (beta chain). Naive CD8 cells lacked CD45RO and underwent positive selection for CCR7, leaving out terminally differentiated effector memory CD45RA+ cells. Nashville, Tennessee was home to all donors, each a Caucasian adult. Germline CDR1 is SEHNR and CDR2 is FQNEAQ (reference sequence). The CDR3 has 16 amino acids. V dropped 1 base and J dropped 7; count of bases not matched to a gene: 7. Sequencing was at deep level. Each subset's genomic DNA was shared equally among a number of immunoSEQ plates. Only in-frame clones appear in the TCRdb table, and some are missing; sequencing was by immunoSEQ multiplex PCR. The profile shows about 2.1 million clones, 85% to 95% of them singletons. This entry belongs to a study of shared clonotypes between healthy human individuals. On the study more broadly: Each donor's CD4 naive and CD4 memory cells filled three plates apiece, CD8 naive two, and CD8 memory one.

This clonotype originated in a man younger than 35 in good health. Some clones in this sample may be carry-over from other donors' samples. The J gene is TRBJ1-4, the V gene TRBV7-9, with 9 nucleotides matching TRBD1. Sequencing was done on a sample of naive CD8+ T cells from PBMCs. CDR3 DNA: TGTGCCAGCAGCTTAGACCAACAGGGGGCGCGTGAAAAACTGTTTTTT. This encodes CASSLDQQGAREKLFF.